This paragraph reports one T cell receptor beta chain. The antigen remains unidentified. The data originate from a study of cytomegalovirus exposure and HLA in healthy donors. PCR used 60 Vbeta primers and 13 Jbeta primers. TCRdb's copy holds only in-frame clones and misses some; the assay was immunoSEQ multiplex PCR. Of roughly 87,000 clones in the sample, just under 75% were seen once. The CDR3 is 14 amino acids. CDR1 is SQVTM, CDR2 ANQGSEA, per germline. Trimming removed 3 bases at V and 4 bases at J, with 15 bases between. Study-level results: Later on, an analysis showed TCR association rates differing by HLA locus, with DRB1 the most and HLA-C the fewest. Reports described diagnosis of cytomegalovirus status by the classifier as highly specific and sensitive.

The TCR was taken from a man aged 55 to 69 in good health and CMV-seronegative. The rearrangement joins TRBV29-1 to TRBJ1-1; maybe TRBD1 (5 bases). What was sequenced was PBMCs. The CDR3 coding sequence is TGCAGCGTTGAGACCCCGGGAGGGGCCACTGAAGCTTTCTTT. Translation gives CSVETPGGATEAFF.